Included here is one T cell receptor (beta chain) sequence, with context. The table came from immunoSEQ multiplex PCR; TCRdb's copy has only in-frame clones and leaves some out. The sample shows some 6,900 clones, around 90% of them seen only once. Per the germline V gene, CDR1 is SGHRS and CDR2 is YFSETQ. V was shortened by 3 bases and J by 5 bases, with 13 bases between the two germline ends. This CDR3 comprises 14 residues. This sample was included in a study of hypomethylating agent response in myelodysplastic syndrome. This sample comprised bone marrow, obtained before or after starting hypomethylating agent treatment for myelodysplastic syndrome (not recorded which). This TCR derives from a human donor with myelodysplastic syndrome. The rearrangement uses TRBV5-1 and TRBJ2-3; D is possibly TRBD2 (6 bases). The CDR3 loop reads CASSSGRGGDTQYF. CDR3 DNA sequence: TGCGCCAGCAGCTCAGGAAGGGGAGGAGATACGCAGTATTTT.